The source of this T cell receptor (beta chain) is a study of naive and memory T cell subsets. Both TRBC1 and TRBC2 were covered by a beta constant-region primer of two equimolar oligonucleotides. The cDNA 3' end received a ligated single-stranded oligonucleotide carrying the SP2 primer and a 12-nucleotide UMI. One entry per CDR3 protein, called by TCRdb with MiXCR from the UMI-ligation and nested PCR reads. Found here are about 90,000 distinct CDR3 sequences, 7% of them singletons; the top ten hold around 1.5%. This clonotype was seen many times. Its antigen remains unidentified. Whole-study findings and limits: Expression changes during T cell differentiation may affect RNA-based TCR counts. Findings for naive and memory subsets could not be checked against ground truth.

Four subsets defined by CD45RA and CD27 were sorted after CD3, CD4, CD8 and live/dead staining. The germline V gene encodes CDR1 DFQATT and CDR2 SNEGSKA (reference sequence). V gave up 5 bases and J gave up 5 bases, with 12 bases separating them. The CDR3 spans 12 residues. The receptor's source is a human donor in good health. The V and J genes are TRBV20-1 and TRBJ1-2; D unresolved. Sequencing was performed on central memory CD4+ T cells from blood. The CDR3 DNA reads as TGCAGTGCTCCCCCTCCCGGATATGGCTACACCTTC. This gives the protein CSAPPPGYGYTF.